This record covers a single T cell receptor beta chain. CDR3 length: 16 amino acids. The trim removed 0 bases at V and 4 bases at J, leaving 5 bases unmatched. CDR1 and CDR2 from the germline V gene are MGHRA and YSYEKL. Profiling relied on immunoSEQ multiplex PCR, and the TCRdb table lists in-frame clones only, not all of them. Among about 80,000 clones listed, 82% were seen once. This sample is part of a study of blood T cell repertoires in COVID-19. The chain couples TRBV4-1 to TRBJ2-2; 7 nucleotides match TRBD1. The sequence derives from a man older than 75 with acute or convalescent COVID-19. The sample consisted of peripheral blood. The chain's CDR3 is CASSQEGQVGTGELFF. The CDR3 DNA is TGCGCCAGCAGCCAAGAAGGACAGGTGGGCACCGGGGAGCTGTTTTTT.